The 12 T cell receptor beta chains in this list originate from one sample, sequenced in a study of T cells after yellow fever vaccination. From the 5' RACE reads, TCRdb called clonotypes with MiXCR, one entry per CDR3 protein. The table lists about 120,000 distinct CDR3 sequences, 8% to 9.5% of them singletons. The material was CD8+ T cells sorted from PBMCs, obtained 45 days after the yellow fever booster vaccination. These receptors all come from a young man who received the YFV17D yellow fever vaccine.

This clonotype has ten or more counts. This chain joins TRBV11-1 and TRBJ2-7, with TRBD2 as a possible D gene (6 bases). With 0 bases removed from V and 3 bases from J, the gap between germline ends came to 30 bases. This CDR3 has 21 residues. From germline, CDR1 is SGHAT and CDR2 FQDESV (reference sequence). In DNA, the CDR3 is TGTGCCAGCAGCTTAGCGCTAGGTACAATAACCTTAGCGGATCCCCACTACGAGCAGTACTTC. Its translation: CASSLALGTITLADPHYEQYF.

The chain couples TRBV5-5 to TRBJ2-7; 7 bases match TRBD1. The germline CDR1 and CDR2 sequences are SGHKS and YYEKEE (reference sequence). The CDR3 runs to 13 residues. V was clipped by 4 bases and J by 6 bases; unmatched bases: 7. This CDR3 reads CASSGPGTVEQYF. Here the CDR3 DNA reads TGTGCCAGCAGCGGCCCCGGGACAGTCGAGCAGTACTTC.

This clonotype has a handful of counts. V usage is TRBV30 and J usage is TRBJ2-2, with TRBD2 matching over 11 bases. The germline V gene has CDR1 GTSNPN and CDR2 SVGIG (reference sequence). V dropped 3 bases and J dropped 6; count of bases not matched to a gene: 6. This CDR3 has 15 residues. CDR3 amino acids: CAWSLAGGFAGELFF. DNA of the CDR3: TGTGCCTGGAGCCTAGCGGGAGGATTTGCCGGGGAGCTGTTTTTT.

This clonotype was counted many times. The V and J genes are TRBV29-1 and TRBJ2-2, with no clear D. Germline-derived CDR1 and CDR2 are SQVTM and ANQGSEA. The CDR3 length is 14 residues. Trimming removed 4 bases at V and 4 bases at J, with 13 bases between. CDR3 residues: CSVALSPSTGELFF. As DNA, the CDR3 is TGCAGCGTTGCCCTTAGTCCCTCCACCGGGGAGCTGTTTTTT.

This clonotype was seen at least ten times. The chain joins TRBV30 to TRBJ2-3; 7 bases are a match to TRBD2. CDR3 length equals 14 residues. V gave up 8 bases and J gave up 2 bases; unmatched junction bases: 10. Germline CDR1 and CDR2: GTSNPN and SVGIG (reference sequence). This chain's CDR3 is CAGDYPSFTDTQYF. The CDR3 bases are TGTGCCGGGGACTACCCGTCGTTCACAGATACGCAGTATTTT.

For the CDR3, the DNA is TGTGCCAGCAGTTTCCTAGGGGAGAGTTACGAGCAGTACTTC. It translates to CASSFLGESYEQYF. The chain couples TRBV6-2 or TRBV6-3 to TRBJ2-7; either TRBD1 or TRBD2 may supply D (5 bases each). Trimming removed 4 bases at V and 4 bases at J, with 14 bases between. CDR3 size: 14 residues. Germline V gene data show CDR1 as MNHEY and CDR2 as SVGEGT.

In this sample, this clonotype turned up a few times. The chain carries TRBV4-3 and TRBJ1-3, with TRBD1 identical over 7 bases. CDR1 LGHNA and CDR2 YSLEER come from the germline V gene. V shed 3 bases, J shed 0 bases, and the junction held 2 bases outside the gene matches. The CDR3 totals 15 residues. CDR3 in DNA: TGCGCCAGCAGCCAGGGACAGTACTCTGGAAACACCATATATTTT. This encodes CASSQGQYSGNTIYF.

This clonotype was found many times. The chain uses TRBV7-2 and TRBJ2-3; the D is unclear. Trimming shortened V by 5 bases and J by 4 bases, and 7 bases separated the two germline ends. CDR1 is SGHTA and CDR2 is FQGNSA in the germline V gene. The CDR3 has 12 residues. As DNA, the CDR3 is TGTGCCAGCAGCCTCTTCCCAGATACGCAGTATTTT. Amino acids: CASSLFPDTQYF.

The sample holds many counts of this clonotype. V gene TRBV20-1 combines with J gene TRBJ2-1; D is ambiguous. Germline values: CDR1 DFQATT, CDR2 SNEGSKA (reference sequence). This CDR3 contains 10 residues. The V end was cut by 3 bases, the J end by 3 bases, with 0 bases between. The CDR3: CSASYNEQFF. The CDR3 DNA reads TGCAGTGCTAGCTACAATGAGCAGTTCTTC.

This clonotype was seen more than once but under ten times. This rearrangement joins TRBV20-1 to TRBJ1-1, with 10 nucleotides matching TRBD1. Trimming cost V 4 bases and J 4 bases; bases outside gene matches: 6. The CDR3 totals 14 residues. Germline V gene data show CDR1 as DFQATT and CDR2 as SNEGSKA (reference sequence). The CDR3 sequence: CSATRQGAGTEAFF. DNA of the CDR3: TGCAGTGCTACCAGACAGGGGGCGGGCACTGAAGCTTTCTTT.

This clonotype was found many times. V gene TRBV27 combines with J gene TRBJ2-1; 13 bases agree with TRBD2. Per germline, CDR1 MNHEY and CDR2 SMNVEV (reference sequence). This CDR3 has 15 residues. Trimming cost V 8 bases and J 6 bases; bases outside gene matches: 7. In nucleotides, the CDR3 is TGTGCCAGCGGAAAACTAGCGGGAGGGGGCAATGAGCAGTTCTTC. As protein: CASGKLAGGGNEQFF.

This clonotype occurred a few times. The rearrangement joins TRBV11-1 to TRBJ2-3; 15 nucleotides line up with TRBD2. This CDR3 has 20 residues. Per germline, CDR1 SGHAT and CDR2 FQDESV (reference sequence). V gave up 4 bases and J gave up 1 base; unmatched junction bases: 12. The CDR3 DNA follows: TGTGCCAGCAGCTCGACGGGACTAGCGGGAGGACAGGTCGGCACAGATACGCAGTATTTT. The encoded protein is CASSSTGLAGGQVGTDTQYF.